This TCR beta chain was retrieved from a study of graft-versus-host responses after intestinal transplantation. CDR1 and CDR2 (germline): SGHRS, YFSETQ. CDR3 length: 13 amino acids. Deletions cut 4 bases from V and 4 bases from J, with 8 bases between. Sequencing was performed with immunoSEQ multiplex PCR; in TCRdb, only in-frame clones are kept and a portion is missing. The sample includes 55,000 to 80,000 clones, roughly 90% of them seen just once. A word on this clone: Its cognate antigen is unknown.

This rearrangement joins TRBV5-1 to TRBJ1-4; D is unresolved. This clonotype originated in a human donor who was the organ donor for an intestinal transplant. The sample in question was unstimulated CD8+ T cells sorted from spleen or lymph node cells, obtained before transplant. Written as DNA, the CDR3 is TGCGCCAGCAGCCTACCCGATAATGAAAAACTGTTTTTT. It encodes CASSLPDNEKLFF.